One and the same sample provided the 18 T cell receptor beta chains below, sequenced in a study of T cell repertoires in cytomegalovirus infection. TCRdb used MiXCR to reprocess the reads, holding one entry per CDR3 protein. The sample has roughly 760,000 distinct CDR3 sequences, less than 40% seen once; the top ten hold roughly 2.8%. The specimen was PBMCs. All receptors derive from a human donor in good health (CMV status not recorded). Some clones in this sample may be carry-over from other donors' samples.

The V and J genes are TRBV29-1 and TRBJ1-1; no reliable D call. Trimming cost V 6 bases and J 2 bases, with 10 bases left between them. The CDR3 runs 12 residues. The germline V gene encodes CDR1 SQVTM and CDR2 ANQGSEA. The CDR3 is CSVLSGNTEAFF. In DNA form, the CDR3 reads TGCAGCGTCCTTTCAGGTAACACTGAAGCTTTCTTT.

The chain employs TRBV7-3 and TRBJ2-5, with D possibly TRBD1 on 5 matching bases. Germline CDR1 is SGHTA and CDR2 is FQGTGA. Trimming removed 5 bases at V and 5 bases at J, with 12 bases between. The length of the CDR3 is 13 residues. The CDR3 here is CASSPSGLETQYF. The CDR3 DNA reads TGTGCCAGCAGCCCATCAGGGCTCGAGACCCAGTACTTC. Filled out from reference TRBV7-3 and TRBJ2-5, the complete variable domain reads GAGVSQTPSNKVTEKGKYVELRCDPISGHTALYWYRQSLGQGPEFLIYFQGTGAADDSGLPNDRFFAVRPEGSVSTLKIQRTERGDSAVYLCASSPSGLETQYFGPGTRLLVL.

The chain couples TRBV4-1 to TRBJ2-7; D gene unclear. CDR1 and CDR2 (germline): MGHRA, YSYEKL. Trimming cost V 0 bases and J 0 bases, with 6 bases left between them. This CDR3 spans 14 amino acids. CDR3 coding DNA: TGCGCCAGCAGCCAAGAGCCAGGCTCCTACGAGCAGTACTTC. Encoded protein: CASSQEPGSYEQYF.

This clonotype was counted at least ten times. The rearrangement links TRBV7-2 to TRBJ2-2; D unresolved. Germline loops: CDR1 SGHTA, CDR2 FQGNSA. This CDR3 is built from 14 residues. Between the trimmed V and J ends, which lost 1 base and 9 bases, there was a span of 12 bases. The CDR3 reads CASSLVFYDRELFF. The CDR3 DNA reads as TGTGCCAGCAGCTTAGTTTTTTATGACCGGGAGCTGTTTTTT.

The DNA of the CDR3 is TGTGCCAGCAGTTTTCACAGGAGCTCCTACGAGCAGTACTTC. Translation gives CASSFHRSSYEQYF. J is TRBJ2-7 and V is TRBV6-6, with D maybe TRBD1 (5 bases). V was pared by 4 bases and J by 0 bases, with 10 bases between. This CDR3 region has 14 residues. CDR1 is MNHNY, CDR2 SVGAGI, per germline (reference sequence).

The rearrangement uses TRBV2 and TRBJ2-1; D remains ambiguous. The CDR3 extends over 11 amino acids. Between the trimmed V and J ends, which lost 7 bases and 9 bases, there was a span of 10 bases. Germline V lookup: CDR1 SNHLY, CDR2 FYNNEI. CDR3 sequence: CASTKSGEQFF. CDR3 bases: TGTGCCAGCACCAAATCCGGTGAGCAGTTCTTC.

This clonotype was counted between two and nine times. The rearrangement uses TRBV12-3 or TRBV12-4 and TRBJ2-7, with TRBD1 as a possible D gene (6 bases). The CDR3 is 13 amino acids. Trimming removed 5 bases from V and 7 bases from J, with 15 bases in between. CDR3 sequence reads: CASSRDNPREQYF. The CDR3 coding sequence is TGTGCCAGCAGTCGGGACAACCCGCGGGAGCAGTACTTC.

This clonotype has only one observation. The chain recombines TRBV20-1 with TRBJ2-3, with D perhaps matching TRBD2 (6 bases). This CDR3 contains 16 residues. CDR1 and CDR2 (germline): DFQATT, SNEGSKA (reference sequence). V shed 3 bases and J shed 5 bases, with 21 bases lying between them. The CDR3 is CSASTNEGREVDTQYF. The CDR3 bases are TGCAGTGCTAGTACGAATGAAGGGCGGGAAGTAGATACGCAGTATTTT.

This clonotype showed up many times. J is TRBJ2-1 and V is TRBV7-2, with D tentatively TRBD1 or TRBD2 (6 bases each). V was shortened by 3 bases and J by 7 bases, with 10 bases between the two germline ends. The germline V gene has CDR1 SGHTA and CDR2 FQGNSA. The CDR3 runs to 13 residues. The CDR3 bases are TGTGCCAGCAGCTTCACGGGGGCAAATGAGCAGTTCTTC. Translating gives CASSFTGANEQFF.

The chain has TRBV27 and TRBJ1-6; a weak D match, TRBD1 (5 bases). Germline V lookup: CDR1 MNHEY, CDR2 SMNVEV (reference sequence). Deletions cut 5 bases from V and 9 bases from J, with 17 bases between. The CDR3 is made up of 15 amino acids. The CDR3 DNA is TGTGCCAGCAGTCCCAGGACATATGCAGTTTCACCCCTCCACTTT. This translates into CASSPRTYAVSPLHF.

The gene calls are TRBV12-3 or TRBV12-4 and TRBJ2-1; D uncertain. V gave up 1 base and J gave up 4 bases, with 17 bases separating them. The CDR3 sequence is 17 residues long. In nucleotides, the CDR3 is TGTGCCAGCAGTTTAGAACCGGACGGACGTCATTACAATGAGCAGTTCTTC. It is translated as CASSLEPDGRHYNEQFF.

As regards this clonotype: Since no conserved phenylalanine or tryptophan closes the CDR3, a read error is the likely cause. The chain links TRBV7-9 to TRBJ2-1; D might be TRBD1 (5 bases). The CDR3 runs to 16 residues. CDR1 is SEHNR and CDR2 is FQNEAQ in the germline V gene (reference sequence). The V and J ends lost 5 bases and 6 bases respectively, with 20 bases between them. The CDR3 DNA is TGTGCCAGCAGCCACACCGGAACAGGTGGGATCAATGAGCAGTTCTTA. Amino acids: CASSHTGTGGINEQFL.

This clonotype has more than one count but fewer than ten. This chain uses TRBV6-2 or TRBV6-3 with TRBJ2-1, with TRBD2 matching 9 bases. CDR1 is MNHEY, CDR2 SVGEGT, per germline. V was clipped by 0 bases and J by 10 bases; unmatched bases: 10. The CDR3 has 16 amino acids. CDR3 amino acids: CASSYSQRGRAGEQFF. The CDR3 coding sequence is TGTGCCAGCAGTTACTCGCAGCGCGGGAGGGCTGGGGAGCAGTTCTTC.

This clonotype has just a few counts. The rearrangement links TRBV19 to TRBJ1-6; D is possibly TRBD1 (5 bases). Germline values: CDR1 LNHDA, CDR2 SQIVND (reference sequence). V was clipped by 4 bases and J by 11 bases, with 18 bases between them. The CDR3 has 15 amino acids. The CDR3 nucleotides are TGTGCCAGTAGTACCTGGGACGACCGGGGGACACCCCTCCACTTT. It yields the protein CASSTWDDRGTPLHF.

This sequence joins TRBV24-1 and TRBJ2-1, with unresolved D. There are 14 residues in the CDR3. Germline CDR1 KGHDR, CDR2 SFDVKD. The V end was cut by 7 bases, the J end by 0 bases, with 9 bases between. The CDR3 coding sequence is TGTGCCACCAGCGATCCCCGCTCCTACAATGAGCAGTTCTTC. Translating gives CATSDPRSYNEQFF.

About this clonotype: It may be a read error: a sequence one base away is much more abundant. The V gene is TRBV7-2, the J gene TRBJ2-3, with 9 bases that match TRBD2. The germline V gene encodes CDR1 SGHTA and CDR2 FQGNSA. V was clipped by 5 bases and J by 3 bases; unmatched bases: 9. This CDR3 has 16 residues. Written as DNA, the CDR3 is TGTGCCAGCAGCCCCGAAGTTAGCGGGAGTACAGATACGCAGTATTTT. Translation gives CASSPEVSGSTDTQYF.

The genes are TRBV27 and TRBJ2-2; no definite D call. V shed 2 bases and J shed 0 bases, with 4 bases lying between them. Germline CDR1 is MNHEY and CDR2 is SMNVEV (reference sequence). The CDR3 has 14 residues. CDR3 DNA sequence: TGTGCCAGCAGTTTACCGGCGAACACCGGGGAGCTGTTTTTT. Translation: CASSLPANTGELFF.

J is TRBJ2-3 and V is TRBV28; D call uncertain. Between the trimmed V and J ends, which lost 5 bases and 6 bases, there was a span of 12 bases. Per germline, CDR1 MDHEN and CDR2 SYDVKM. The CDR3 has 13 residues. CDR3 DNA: TGTGCCAGCAGTCCAATTGGTGGCGATACGCAGTATTTT. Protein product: CASSPIGGDTQYF.